This T cell receptor (beta chain) was captured in a study of blood T cell repertoires in COVID-19. Study-wide background: Researchers got acute and convalescent COVID-19 samples from the United States, Italy and Spain. From T cells, B-cell-depleted T cells, or PBMCs came the material, which was cDNA or gDNA.

The repertoire was sequenced with immunoSEQ multiplex PCR; TCRdb's copy has only in-frame clones and lacks some. The table has roughly 180,000 clones, 80% to 90% seen once. Sequencing input: peripheral blood. The sequence came from a woman in her thirties or forties with COVID-19, enrolled during active disease.

For the CDR3, the DNA is TGTGCCAGCAGTTTCATAGCGGGAGGTAGGAATGAGCAGTTCTTC. This translates into CASSFIAGGRNEQFF. The chain combines TRBV27 with TRBJ2-1; the match to TRBD2 covers 10 bases. Germline V gene lookup returns CDR1 MNHEY and CDR2 SMNVEV (reference sequence). Trimming at V came to 3 bases and at J to 7 bases, leaving 6 bases not matched to a gene. This CDR3 region has 15 residues.